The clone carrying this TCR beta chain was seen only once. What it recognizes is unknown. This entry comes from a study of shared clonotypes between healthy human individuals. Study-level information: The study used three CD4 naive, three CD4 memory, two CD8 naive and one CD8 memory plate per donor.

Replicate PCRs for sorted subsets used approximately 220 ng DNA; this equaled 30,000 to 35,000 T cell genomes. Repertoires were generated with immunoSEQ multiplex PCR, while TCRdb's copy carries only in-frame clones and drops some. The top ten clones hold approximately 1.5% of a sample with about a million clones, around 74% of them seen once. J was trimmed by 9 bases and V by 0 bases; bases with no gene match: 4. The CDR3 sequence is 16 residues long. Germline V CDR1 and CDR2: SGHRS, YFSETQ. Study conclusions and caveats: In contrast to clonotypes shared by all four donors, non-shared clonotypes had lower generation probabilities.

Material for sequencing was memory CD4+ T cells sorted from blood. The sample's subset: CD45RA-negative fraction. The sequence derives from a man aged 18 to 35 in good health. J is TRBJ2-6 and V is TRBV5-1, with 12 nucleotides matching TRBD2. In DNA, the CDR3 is TGCGCCAGCAGCTTGGTGCTAGCGGGGGGGAACAACGTCCTGACTTTC. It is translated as CASSLVLAGGNNVLTF.